This paragraph reports one T cell receptor (beta chain). What it binds is not known. The data originate from a study of T cells in Graves' hyperthyroidism and ophthalmopathy. Study-level background: Peripheral blood was drawn at first diagnosis, prior to all treatment. Study results and caveats: Clonotypes that were expanded in thyroid above 0.001 mostly appeared in blood too. The authors' 13 V-J model separated ophthalmopathy from stable hyperthyroidism.

This CDR3 region has 16 residues. The V segment lost 1 base and the J segment 3 bases; nucleotides outside the gene matches: 4. Germline V lookup: CDR1 KGHDR, CDR2 SFDVKD. Diagnoses used clinical symptoms, serum thyroxine and TRAb, thyroid ultrasound and orbital computed tomography. Using RNA transcripts as the source, TCR beta CDR3 regions were amplified. HTBI primers drove first-round RT-PCR of the TCR CDR3. Via MiXCR, TCRdb re-called the multiplex PCR reads, giving one row per CDR3 protein. The sample records around 340,000 distinct CDR3 sequences, roughly 23% being singletons. The sample taken for sequencing was blood. J is TRBJ2-3 and V is TRBV24-1; 9 positions agree with TRBD2. The clonotype was recovered from a woman in her fifties or sixties with Graves' hyperthyroidism. The CDR3 sequence is CATSDFGGRGTDTQYF. CDR3 DNA: TGTGCCACCAGTGATTTCGGCGGGAGGGGAACAGATACGCAGTATTTT.